The 26 T cell receptor beta chains presented below share a single source sample, sequenced in a study of blood T cell repertoires in COVID-19. The protocol was immunoSEQ multiplex PCR, while the TCRdb copy is restricted to in-frame clones and leaves out a portion. The sample records around 250,000 clones, less than 95% being singletons. Sequences were obtained from PBMCs or T cells enriched from blood (not recorded which). All receptors come from a man aged 35 to 55 who had been exposed to COVID-19.

The gene calls are TRBV14 and TRBJ1-1, with D tentatively TRBD1 (6 bases). V gave up 1 base and J gave up 7 bases, with 16 bases separating them. Germline values: CDR1 SGHDN, CDR2 FVKESK. This CDR3 region has 15 residues. The CDR3 loop reads CASSQAIRGLDEAFF. Here the CDR3 DNA reads TGTGCCAGCAGCCAAGCCATCAGGGGCTTAGATGAAGCTTTCTTT.

This chain connects TRBV4-1 to TRBJ2-1; 10 bases map to TRBD2. From germline, CDR1 is MGHRA and CDR2 YSYEKL. The CDR3 is made up of 17 amino acids. V gave up 2 bases and J gave up 8 bases; unmatched junction bases: 12. The CDR3 sequence is CASSQNPPSGSKDEQFF. CDR3 nucleotides: TGCGCCAGCAGCCAAAACCCCCCTAGCGGGAGTAAGGATGAGCAGTTCTTC.

The V call is TRBV29-1, the J call TRBJ1-1; D is uncertain. The V end lost 5 bases, the J end lost 1 base, and 8 bases lay between the germline ends. The CDR3 is 12 amino acids. Germline-derived CDR1 and CDR2 are SQVTM and ANQGSEA. The CDR3 region is CSVLGANTEAFF. The CDR3 DNA sequence: TGCAGCGTTCTCGGTGCGAACACTGAAGCTTTCTTT.

This sequence joins TRBV11-3 and TRBJ2-4; D perhaps matches TRBD1 (6 bases). The ends were cut back, 2 bases at V and 2 bases at J, with 19 bases in the middle. The CDR3 totals 18 residues. CDR1 is SGHNT and CDR2 is YENEEA in the germline V gene. The CDR3 DNA reads as TGTGCCAGCAGCTTACTGGGGACAACCGGGATCCCCAAAAACATTCAGTACTTC. This translates into CASSLLGTTGIPKNIQYF.

This sequence joins TRBV18 and TRBJ2-3, with TRBD1 matching over 7 bases. Germline lookup yields CDR1 KGHSH and CDR2 LQKENI. The ends lost 2 bases at V and 4 bases at J; junction bases unmatched: 9. CDR3 length: 16 amino acids. CDR3 bases: TGTGCCAGCTCACCAGAGACAGGGTTCCGCGCAGATACGCAGTATTTT. Translated: CASSPETGFRADTQYF.

The chain carries TRBV21-1 and TRBJ2-1; the D call in the table, TRBD1, was not verified against the DNA. TRBV21-1 is flagged as a pseudogene. The CDR3 is 18 residues long. In nucleotides, the CDR3 is TGTGCCAGCAGCAAAGGTGGGGCGAGGGACAGGGATTACAATGAGCAGTTCTTC. Translated: CASSKGGARDRDYNEQFF.

V is TRBV5-6 and J is TRBJ2-3; 8 bases align to TRBD2. The CDR3 is 14 residues long. CDR1 SGHDT and CDR2 YYEEEE come from the germline V gene. V shed 1 base, J shed 6 bases, and the junction held 4 bases outside the gene matches. As DNA, the CDR3 is TGTGCCAGCAGCTTGCTGCCGGGAGGGGATACGCAGTATTTT. Translating gives CASSLLPGGDTQYF.

The chain recombines TRBV5-6 with TRBJ1-2; TRBD1 is a possible D gene (6 bases). CDR3 length: 13 amino acids. Germline V lookup: CDR1 SGHDT, CDR2 YYEEEE. V lost 4 bases and J lost 8, with 15 bases in between. Written as DNA, the CDR3 is TGTGCCAGCAGCATAGGGACACTCGGGGGCTACACCTTC. Its translation: CASSIGTLGGYTF.

J is TRBJ1-6 and V is TRBV3-1 (or the pseudogene TRBV3-2), with D uncertain. Per the germline V gene, CDR1 is LGHDT and CDR2 is YNNKEL (reference sequence). V was cut by 0 bases and J by 0 bases, with 9 bases left in between. The CDR3 is 17 amino acids. The CDR3: CASSQEGGSSYNSPLHF. The CDR3 DNA follows: TGTGCCAGCAGCCAAGAAGGTGGGAGCTCCTATAATTCACCCCTCCACTTT.

The rearrangement joins TRBV4-1 to TRBJ2-7, with D tentatively TRBD1 (5 bases). Trimming left V 1 base short and J 3 bases short, with 10 bases between. The germline gives CDR1 MGHRA, CDR2 YSYEKL. This CDR3 region has 14 residues. The DNA for the CDR3 is TGCGCCAGCAGCCAAGGACGACAGAACTACGAGCAGTACTTC. This translates into CASSQGRQNYEQYF.

The chain couples TRBV29-1 to TRBJ2-7; 12 positions match TRBD2. CDR1 is SQVTM, CDR2 ANQGSEA, per germline. V trimming: 6 bases; J trimming: 3 bases; junction bases outside the gene matches: 15. The CDR3 sequence is 17 residues long. The CDR3 reads CSVLGASGRANYYEQYF. In nucleotides, the CDR3 is TGCAGCGTCCTCGGGGCTAGCGGGAGGGCCAACTACTACGAGCAGTACTTC.

The CDR3 nucleotides read TGTGCCGCCCGTTCAGGGGGCATCGGGGAGCTGTTTTTT. It codes for CAARSGGIGELFF. The J gene is TRBJ2-2, the V gene TRBV27; TRBD1 matches 8 bases. Trimming at V came to 11 bases and at J to 7 bases, leaving 9 bases not matched to a gene. CDR1 is MNHEY, CDR2 SMNVEV, per germline (reference sequence). The CDR3 extends over 13 amino acids.

The chain carries TRBV28 and TRBJ1-2, with 7 bases that match TRBD1. The V segment lost 2 bases and the J segment 1 base; nucleotides outside the gene matches: 1. This CDR3 comprises 14 residues. Germline V lookup: CDR1 MDHEN, CDR2 SYDVKM. CDR3: CASSLGTDNYGYTF. CDR3 nucleotide sequence: TGTGCCAGCAGTTTAGGGACAGATAACTATGGCTACACCTTC.

V is TRBV11-3 and J is TRBJ2-1; tentatively, D is TRBD2 (6 bases). V lost 5 bases and J lost 6, with 17 bases in between. The CDR3 totals 15 residues. Germline assignment: CDR1 SGHNT and CDR2 YENEEA. The CDR3 reads CASSPTRRRFNEQFF. The CDR3 coding sequence is TGTGCCAGCAGCCCGACTAGGAGAAGGTTCAATGAGCAGTTCTTC.

In DNA, the CDR3 is TGCAGCGTTGTGGCGGAAATAGATACGCAGTATTTT. This codes for CSVVAEIDTQYF. The rearrangement joins TRBV29-1 to TRBJ2-3, with D unresolved. CDR1 SQVTM and CDR2 ANQGSEA come from the germline V gene. The V end lost 4 bases, the J end lost 5 bases, and 10 bases lay between the germline ends. The CDR3 totals 12 residues.

The chain uses TRBV7-6 and TRBJ1-2; TRBD1 matches 7 bases. CDR1 SGHVS and CDR2 FNYEAQ come from the germline V gene. This CDR3 region has 14 residues. V gave up 2 bases and J gave up 8 bases; unmatched junction bases: 8. The CDR3 nucleotides are TGTGCCAGCAGCTTATCCACAGGGGTACAGGGCTACACCTTC. The encoded protein is CASSLSTGVQGYTF. Filled out from reference TRBV7-6 and TRBJ1-2, the complete variable domain reads GAGVSQSPRYKVTKRGQDVALRCDPISGHVSLYWYRQALGQGPEFLTYFNYEAQQDKSGLPNDRFSAERPEGSISTLTIQRTEQRDSAMYRCASSLSTGVQGYTFGSGTRLTVV.

The rearrangement links TRBV19 to TRBJ2-6; 9 bases align to TRBD2. The CDR3 consists of 16 residues. With 7 bases clipped from V and 0 bases from J, the junction kept 4 bases outside the gene matches. Germline V gives CDR1 LNHDA, CDR2 SQIVND (reference sequence). The CDR3 is CASNVAGVSGANVLTF. The CDR3 DNA is TGTGCCAGTAATGTAGCGGGGGTCTCTGGGGCCAACGTCCTGACTTTC.

This clone was seen once. DNA for the CDR3: TGTGCCAGCAGACCCGGGACAGCCGACACCTCTGGGGCCAACGTCCTGACTTTC. Protein product: CASRPGTADTSGANVLTF. The chain combines TRBV28 with TRBJ2-6; 7 nucleotides agree with TRBD1. With V trimmed by 6 bases and J by 0 bases, 11 bases remained unmatched. CDR1 and CDR2 from the germline V gene are MDHEN and SYDVKM. This CDR3 contains 18 residues.

The V gene is TRBV4-3, the J gene TRBJ1-2; TRBD1 matches 7 bases. J was trimmed by 8 bases and V by 4 bases; bases with no gene match: 10. This CDR3 is built from 14 residues. From germline, CDR1 is LGHNA and CDR2 YSLEER. In nucleotides, the CDR3 is TGCGCCAGCAGCCTTGCAGGGGGTGTTAAGGGCTACACCTTC. This translates into CASSLAGGVKGYTF.

This rearrangement joins TRBV13 to TRBJ1-3, with a weak D call TRBD1 (6 bases). Per the germline V gene, CDR1 is PRHDT and CDR2 is FYEKMQ (reference sequence). This CDR3 region has 13 residues. The V and J ends lost 6 bases and 4 bases respectively, with 10 bases between them. CDR3 nucleotide sequence: TGTGCCAGCAGAGCGACAGGAGGAAACACCATATATTTT. Residues: CASRATGGNTIYF.

The genes are TRBV10-3 and TRBJ2-5; TRBD1 matches 8 bases. The CDR3 consists of 14 residues. Losses at the gene ends were 5 bases for V and 0 bases for J; bases not matched to a gene: 2. CDR1 ENHRY and CDR2 SYGVKD come from the germline V gene. The CDR3 coding sequence is TGTGCCATCAGTTGGACAGGGAACCAAGAGACCCAGTACTTC. This gives the protein CAISWTGNQETQYF.

This clone was observed once. The chain recombines TRBV19 with TRBJ1-4; maybe TRBD1 (5 bases). Trimming pared 11 bases from V and 5 bases from J, leaving 15 bases between. The CDR3 spans 13 residues. Germline CDR1 LNHDA, CDR2 SQIVND (reference sequence). This chain's CDR3 is CAAAGYRNEKLFF. CDR3 in DNA: TGTGCCGCCGCAGGGTACCGGAATGAAAAACTGTTTTTT. Filled out from reference TRBV19 and TRBJ1-4, the complete variable domain reads DGGITQSPKYLFRKEGQNVTLSCEQNLNHDAMYWYRQDPGQGLRLIYYSQIVNDFQKGDIAEGYSVSREKKESFPLTVTSAQKNPTAFYLCAAAGYRNEKLFFGSGTQLSVL.

The V and J genes are TRBV29-1 and TRBJ2-1, with D hard to call. V lost 0 bases and J lost 12, with 15 bases in between. The CDR3 is 13 residues long. Germline CDR1 SQVTM, CDR2 ANQGSEA. The CDR3 sequence: CSVEEAAVGRQFF. Written as DNA, the CDR3 is TGCAGCGTTGAAGAGGCGGCGGTAGGTAGGCAGTTCTTC.

The chain uses TRBV5-6 and TRBJ1-4; D remains ambiguous. This CDR3 has 16 residues. Germline V CDR1 and CDR2: SGHDT, YYEEEE. Between the trimmed V and J ends, which lost 4 bases and 0 bases, there was a span of 13 bases. For the CDR3, the DNA is TGTGCCAGCAGCGATTTGATGAGTCCAACTAATGAAAAACTGTTTTTT. Its translation is CASSDLMSPTNEKLFF.

The rearrangement uses TRBV29-1 and TRBJ2-7; TRBD1 agrees at 9 bases. The V gene's germline CDR1 is SQVTM and CDR2 ANQGSEA. Trimming at V came to 1 base and at J to 1 base, leaving 5 bases not matched to a gene. The CDR3 covers 15 residues. CDR3: CSVEGEGQGSYEQYF. CDR3 in DNA: TGCAGCGTTGAAGGGGAGGGACAGGGTTCCTACGAGCAGTACTTC.

For this clone: Other nucleotide sequences from this sample produce the same CDR3. V usage is TRBV5-1 and J usage is TRBJ2-5; TRBD1 is a possible D gene (6 bases). The ends were cut back, 4 bases at V and 2 bases at J, with 12 bases in the middle. Germline V gene data show CDR1 as SGHRS and CDR2 as YFSETQ. This CDR3 has 14 residues. This chain's CDR3 is CASSPGTGQETQYF. The CDR3 nucleotides read TGCGCCAGCAGCCCGGGAACAGGGCAAGAGACCCAGTACTTC.